The clone carrying this T cell receptor beta chain was seen more than once but under ten times. The antigen remains unidentified. This sample was taken from a study of cytomegalovirus exposure and HLA in healthy donors. Whole-study findings and limits: In a later analysis, TCR association rates varied by HLA locus: DRB1 most, HLA-C fewest. Among CMV-associated TCR beta chains, most appeared HLA-restricted in a later analysis.

Germline CDR1 and CDR2: MNHNS and SASEGT. CDR3 length: 15 amino acids. Trimming removed 4 bases from V and 9 bases from J; junction bases left unmatched: 9. The primer mix had 60 Vbeta and 13 Jbeta primers. Data came from immunoSEQ multiplex PCR; TCRdb stores just in-frame clones and leaves some out. This table holds 80,000 to 95,000 clones, about 79% found once. Nominally healthy donors were sampled, though unrecorded immune exposures were likely. Sample: PBMCs. The sequence derives from a man aged 18 to 29 in good health and CMV-seropositive. The gene calls are TRBV6-1 and TRBJ1-1; 12 bases map to TRBD1. The CDR3 coding sequence is TGTGCCAGCAGTGTCACGACCAGGGACAGGGGGCAAGCTTTCTTT. It translates to CASSVTTRDRGQAFF.